This T cell receptor beta chain appears in the sequencing data of a study of blood T cell repertoires in COVID-19. About the research overall: T cells, B-cell-depleted T cells, or PBMCs supplied cDNA or gDNA.

In the source study's methods: Reference gene primer amplification gave estimated nucleated cell counts. Produced via immunoSEQ multiplex PCR; TCRdb's table is partial and in-frame only. V, J and clone size derive from that table, while D and trimming were established from the DNA sequence. The data show 150,000 to 200,000 clones, over 70% seen once. Input material: peripheral blood. The receptor was isolated from a woman older than 75 with active or convalescent COVID-19.

CDR3 sequence reads: CASRPQGAAGELFF. The CDR3 DNA follows: TGTGCCAGTAGACCACAGGGGGCGGCCGGGGAGCTGTTTTTT. The chain is built from TRBV19 and TRBJ2-2; 9 nucleotides match TRBD1. Trimming removed 6 bases from V and 6 bases from J; junction bases left unmatched: 5. The germline CDR1 and CDR2 sequences are LNHDA and SQIVND (reference sequence). The CDR3 length is 14 residues.